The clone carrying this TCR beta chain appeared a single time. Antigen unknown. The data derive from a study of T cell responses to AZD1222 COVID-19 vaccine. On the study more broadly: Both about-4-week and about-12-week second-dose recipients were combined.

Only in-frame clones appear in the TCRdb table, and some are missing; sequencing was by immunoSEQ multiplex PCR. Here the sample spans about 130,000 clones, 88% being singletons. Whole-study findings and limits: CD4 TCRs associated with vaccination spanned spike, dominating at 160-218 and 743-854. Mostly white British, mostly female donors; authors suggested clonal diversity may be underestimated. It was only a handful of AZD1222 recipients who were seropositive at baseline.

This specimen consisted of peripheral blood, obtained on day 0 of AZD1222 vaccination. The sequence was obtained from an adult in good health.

This chain's CDR3 is CASSPSPQQGASSGYTF. The CDR3 coding sequence is TGTGCCAGCAGCCCCAGCCCCCAACAGGGGGCGAGTTCGGGCTACACCTTC. V gene TRBV11-2 combines with J gene TRBJ1-2, with TRBD1 matching over 9 bases. Losses at the gene ends were 5 bases for V and 8 bases for J; bases not matched to a gene: 18. The CDR3 sequence is 17 residues long. The germline V gene encodes CDR1 SGHAT and CDR2 FQNNGV.